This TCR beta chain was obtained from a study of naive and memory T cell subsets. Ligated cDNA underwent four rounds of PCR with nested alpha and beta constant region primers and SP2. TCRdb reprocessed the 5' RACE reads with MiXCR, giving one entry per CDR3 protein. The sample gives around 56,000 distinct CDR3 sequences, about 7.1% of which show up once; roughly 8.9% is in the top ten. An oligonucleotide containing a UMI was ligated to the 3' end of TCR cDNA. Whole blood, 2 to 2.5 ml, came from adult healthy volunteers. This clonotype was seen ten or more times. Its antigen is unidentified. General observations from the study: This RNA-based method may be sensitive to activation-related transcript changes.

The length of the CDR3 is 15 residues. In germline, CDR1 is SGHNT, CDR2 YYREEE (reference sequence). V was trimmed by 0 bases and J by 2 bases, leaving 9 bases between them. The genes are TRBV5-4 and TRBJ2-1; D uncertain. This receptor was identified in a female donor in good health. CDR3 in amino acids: CASSLVGSTYNEQFF. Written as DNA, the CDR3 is TGTGCCAGCAGCTTGGTTGGATCCACCTACAATGAGCAGTTCTTC.